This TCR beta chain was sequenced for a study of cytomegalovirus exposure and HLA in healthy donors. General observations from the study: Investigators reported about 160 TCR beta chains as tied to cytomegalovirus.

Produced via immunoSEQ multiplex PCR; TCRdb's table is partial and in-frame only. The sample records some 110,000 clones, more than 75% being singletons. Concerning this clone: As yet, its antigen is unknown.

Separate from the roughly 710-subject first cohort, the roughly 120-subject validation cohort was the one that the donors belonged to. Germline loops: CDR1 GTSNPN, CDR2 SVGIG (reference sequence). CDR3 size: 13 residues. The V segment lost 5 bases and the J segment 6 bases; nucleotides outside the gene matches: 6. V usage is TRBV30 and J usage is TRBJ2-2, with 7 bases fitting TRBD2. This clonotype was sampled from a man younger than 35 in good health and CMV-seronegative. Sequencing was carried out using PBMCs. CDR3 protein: CAWGSGKAGELFF. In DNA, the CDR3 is TGTGCCTGGGGGAGCGGGAAGGCCGGGGAGCTGTTTTTT.